This T cell receptor (beta chain) was found in a study of neurological immune-mediated disorders. The study's findings and limits: Patients with HTLV-1-associated myelopathy showed the most TCR clonal expansion. Those with multiple sclerosis showed the least, falling below healthy controls.

The study built unsorted libraries from 2 million PBMCs kept at -80 C. The making of cDNA relied on 5'RACE with 10-nucleotide random UMIs. Over 160 million TCR-beta sequences (from 15-18 subjects) were yielded by each sequencing run. MiXCR, applied by TCRdb to the 5' RACE reads, yields one record per CDR3 protein. The table lists 20,000 to 30,000 distinct CDR3 sequences, more than 10% of them singletons. The CDR3 runs 12 residues. V was trimmed by 2 bases and J by 4 bases, leaving 6 bases between them. Germline values: CDR1 DFQATT, CDR2 SNEGSKA (reference sequence). This clonotype appeared many times. Its antigen is still unknown.

V and J are TRBV20-1 and TRBJ1-5, with D hard to call. The receptor's source is a woman aged 55 to 70 with HTLV-1-associated myelopathy (HAM/TSP). The sample comprised PBMCs. The CDR3 is CSARRGNQPQHF. The DNA of the CDR3 is TGCAGTGCTAGAAGAGGGAATCAGCCCCAGCATTTT.